This T cell receptor beta chain originates from a study of blood T cells in healthy people across ages. Each sample had at least 6.5 million PBMCs isolated. Through a sample-barcoded 5' primer and a J-beta primer mix, a second PCR was run for roughly 7 to 12 cycles. MiXCR, applied by TCRdb to the 5' RACE reads, yields one record per CDR3 protein. Among some 290,000 distinct CDR3 sequences listed, around 30% were seen once. The study's findings and limits: TCR beta diversity was tightly associated with the proportion of naive T cells. Both higher diversity and more naive CD4+ cells marked long-lived donors when set against aged donors.

V lost 4 bases, J lost 0 bases, and 9 bases lay in between. CDR1 and CDR2 from the germline V gene are LNHDA and SQIVND (reference sequence). The CDR3 covers 14 residues. This clonotype was observed a few times. Its antigen is not known. The rearrangement links TRBV19 to TRBJ2-5, with a weak D call TRBD1 (5 bases). The source is a woman aged 65 to 85 in good health. Sequencing input: blood. The CDR3 reads CASSTGSHQETQYF. The CDR3 coding sequence is TGTGCCAGTAGTACAGGGTCCCACCAAGAGACCCAGTACTTC.